The clone carrying this T cell receptor (beta chain) has ten or more counts. V dropped 5 bases and J dropped 1 base, with 15 bases sitting between them. Germline CDR1 MDHEN, CDR2 SYDVKM. This CDR3 spans 15 amino acids. This sample is part of a study of blood T cell repertoires in COVID-19. For the study at large: Specimens from acute and convalescent COVID-19 originated in the United States, Italy and Spain.

Libraries were prepared by immunoSEQ multiplex PCR; TCRdb keeps only in-frame clonotypes and omits some of them. The sample yields hundreds of thousands of clones, around four fifths seen once. The material sequenced was peripheral blood. V and J are TRBV28 and TRBJ2-7, with D maybe TRBD2 (6 bases). This clonotype was sampled from a woman aged 45 to 65 with acute or convalescent COVID-19. CDR3 sequence: CASSPFAGRSYEQYF. In DNA, the CDR3 is TGTGCCAGCAGTCCCTTCGCGGGGAGGTCCTACGAGCAGTACTTC.